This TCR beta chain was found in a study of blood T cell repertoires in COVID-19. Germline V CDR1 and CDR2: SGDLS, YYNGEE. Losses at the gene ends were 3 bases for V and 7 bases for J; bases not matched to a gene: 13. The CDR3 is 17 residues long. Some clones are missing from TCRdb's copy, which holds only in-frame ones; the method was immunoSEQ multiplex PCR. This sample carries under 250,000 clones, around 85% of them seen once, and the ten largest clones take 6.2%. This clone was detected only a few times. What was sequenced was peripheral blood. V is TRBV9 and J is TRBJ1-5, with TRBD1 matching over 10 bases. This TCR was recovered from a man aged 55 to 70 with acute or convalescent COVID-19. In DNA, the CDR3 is TGTGCCAGCAGCGCACTCCCTCCGGGACAGGGGAAACAGCCCCAGCATTTT. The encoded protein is CASSALPPGQGKQPQHF.